A single sample gave rise to the 19 T cell receptor beta chains below, sequenced in a study of blood T cells in healthy people across ages. Using a J-beta primer mix together with a sample-barcoded 5' primer, a second PCR was run for about 6 to 11 cycles. TCRdb analysed the 5' RACE reads with MiXCR anew, one entry per CDR3 protein. The sample has around 2 million distinct CDR3 sequences; around 42% are singletons. Sample: blood. The origin of the receptors is a human donor in good health.

The DNA for the CDR3 is TGTGCCAGCAGTTTTGAAGCGACAAACACTGAAGCTTTCTTT. Amino acids: CASSFEATNTEAFF. The V call is TRBV28, the J call TRBJ1-1; D is ambiguous. This CDR3 contains 14 residues. The germline V gene has CDR1 MDHEN and CDR2 SYDVKM. Between the trimmed V and J ends, which lost 3 bases and 2 bases, there was a span of 10 bases.

The chain is built from TRBV7-3 and TRBJ2-3; no clear D. The CDR3 covers 14 residues. Germline CDR1 reads SGHTA; CDR2 reads FQGTGA. The V and J ends lost 2 bases and 4 bases respectively, with 10 bases between them. CDR3 sequence (DNA): TGTGCCAGCAGCTTAGATCAAGGCGCAGATACGCAGTATTTT. It translates to CASSLDQGADTQYF.

This chain connects TRBV12-3 or TRBV12-4 to TRBJ2-1; 12 bases fit TRBD2. The V segment lost 4 bases and the J segment 9 bases; nucleotides outside the gene matches: 10. The CDR3 runs to 16 residues. The CDR3 bases are TGTGCCAGCAGTTCGCCTGGACTAGCGGGAATCACTGAGCAGTTCTTC. It encodes CASSSPGLAGITEQFF.

The V call is TRBV29-1, the J call TRBJ1-2; 9 positions agree with TRBD1. The germline gives CDR1 SQVTM, CDR2 ANQGSEA. With 1 base clipped from V and 4 bases from J, the junction kept 4 bases outside the gene matches. This CDR3 is 14 amino acids long. The CDR3 DNA reads TGCAGCGTTGAAGCCACGGACAGGGGCTATGGCTACACCTTC. This codes for CSVEATDRGYGYTF.

As for this clonotype: A read error may explain this, as a much larger clone is one base away. V and J are TRBV25-1 and TRBJ1-1, with D hard to call. Between the trimmed V and J ends, which lost 7 bases and 1 base, there was a span of 4 bases. Germline V gene sequence: CDR1 MGHDK, CDR2 SYGVNS. This CDR3 contains 11 residues. The CDR3 DNA reads TGTGCCAGCAATGCGAACACTGAAGCTTTCTTT. Translating it yields CASNANTEAFF.

The V gene is TRBV29-1, the J gene TRBJ2-3; 9 nucleotides match TRBD2. The CDR3 contains 13 residues. The V segment lost 4 bases and the J segment 6 bases; nucleotides outside the gene matches: 5. Germline values: CDR1 SQVTM, CDR2 ANQGSEA. This CDR3 is CSVGVAGDDTQYF. The CDR3 DNA sequence: TGCAGCGTTGGGGTAGCGGGGGACGATACGCAGTATTTT.

This chain joins TRBV11-2 and TRBJ2-3; 13 bases map to TRBD2. The J segment lost 5 bases and the V segment lost 7 bases, leaving 9 bases of the junction unmatched. The CDR3 contains 16 residues. The germline V gene encodes CDR1 SGHAT and CDR2 FQNNGV. The CDR3 DNA reads TGTGCCAGCAACTTCGGACTAGCGGGGGTGAGAGATACGCAGTATTTT. The encoded protein is CASNFGLAGVRDTQYF.

The gene calls are TRBV12-3 or TRBV12-4 and TRBJ1-2; TRBD1 matches at 9 bases. The CDR3 consists of 13 residues. V shed 10 bases, J shed 5 bases, and the junction held 8 bases outside the gene matches. CDR3 in amino acids: CAIQRDRAYGYTF. The CDR3 region has the DNA TGTGCCATCCAGAGGGACAGGGCGTATGGCTACACCTTC.

The V call is TRBV5-6, the J call TRBJ2-3; tentative D call: TRBD1 (6 bases). The germline gives CDR1 SGHDT, CDR2 YYEEEE. The ends were cut back, 0 bases at V and 2 bases at J, with 10 bases in the middle. CDR3 length: 15 residues. The CDR3 here is CASSLEGHLTDTQYF. The CDR3 DNA reads as TGTGCCAGCAGCTTGGAGGGACACCTCACAGATACGCAGTATTTT. Using reference TRBV5-6 and TRBJ2-3 for the parts outside the CDR3, the full variable domain is DAGVTQSPTHLIKTRGQQVTLRCSPKSGHDTVSWYQQALGQGPQFIFQYYEEEERQRGNFPDRFSGHQFPNYSSELNVNALLLGDSALYLCASSLEGHLTDTQYFGPGTRLTVL.

This clonotype has a count of ten or more. The J gene is TRBJ2-1, the V gene TRBV5-4, with 9 positions matching TRBD2. Germline CDR1 reads SGHNT; CDR2 reads YYREEE (reference sequence). The CDR3 runs to 14 residues. The J segment lost 10 bases and the V segment lost 3 bases, leaving 8 bases of the junction unmatched. CDR3 DNA sequence: TGTGCCAGCAGCTCCGGGACTAGCTCCCGGGAGCAGTTCTTC. Residues: CASSSGTSSREQFF. Based on the CDR3 plus reference TRBV5-4 and TRBJ2-1, the full variable domain is ETGVTQSPTHLIKTRGQQVTLRCSSQSGHNTVSWYQQALGQGPQFIFQYYREEENGRGNFPPRFSGLQFPNYSSELNVNALELDDSALYLCASSSGTSSREQFFGPGTRLTVL.

V and J are TRBV29-1 and TRBJ1-2; the match to TRBD1 covers 7 bases. The CDR3 loop spans 14 amino acids. Trimming took 4 bases from V and 7 from J; bases not matched to a gene: 12. Germline loops: CDR1 SQVTM, CDR2 ANQGSEA. CDR3 in amino acids: CSVGPRQGGFGYTF. The CDR3 region has the DNA TGCAGCGTTGGCCCAAGACAGGGCGGGTTTGGCTACACCTTC. The variable domain in full, completed from reference TRBV29-1 and TRBJ1-2, reads SAVISQKPSRDICQRGTSLTIQCQVDSQVTMMFWYRQQPGQSLTLIATANQGSEATYESGFVIDKFPISRPNLTFSTLTVSNMSPEDSSIYLCSVGPRQGGFGYTFGSGTRLTVV.

This sequence joins TRBV7-2 and TRBJ1-2, with D perhaps TRBD1 (5 bases). V was pared by 2 bases and J by 1 base, with 11 bases between. Germline lookup yields CDR1 SGHTA and CDR2 FQGNSA. This CDR3 has 15 residues. In DNA form, the CDR3 reads TGTGCCAGCAGCTTATCTCGGACACTTAACTATGGCTACACCTTC. As protein: CASSLSRTLNYGYTF.

Note on this clonotype: An end of the junction differs from the germline gene, which may be a read error. CDR3 coding DNA: TGTGCCAGCCCACCTGGTGGGGGGCGGCAGGAGACCAAGTACTTC. It specifies CASPPGGGRQETKYF. The chain carries TRBV7-2 and TRBJ2-5; either TRBD1 or TRBD2 may supply D (6 bases each). The CDR3 extends over 15 amino acids. Germline CDR1 reads SGHTA; CDR2 reads FQGNSA.

V and J are TRBV4-2 and TRBJ1-2; 10 nucleotides match TRBD1. The V segment lost 1 base and the J segment 7 bases; nucleotides outside the gene matches: 12. The CDR3 totals 17 residues. Germline V gene lookup returns CDR1 LGHNA and CDR2 YNFKEQ. In nucleotides, the CDR3 is TGTGCCAGCAGCCAAGGACGGGTCGGGACAGGGGTTACTGGCTACACCTTC. This sequence encodes CASSQGRVGTGVTGYTF.

This clonotype was seen ten or more times. This rearrangement joins TRBV7-2 to TRBJ2-1, with a possible D match to TRBD2 (6 bases). Germline CDR1 and CDR2: SGHTA and FQGNSA. V lost 3 bases, J lost 4 bases, and 10 bases lay in between. The CDR3 length is 14 residues. The CDR3 DNA follows: TGTGCCAGCAGCTTGGCGGGAAATTACAATGAGCAGTTCTTC. It translates to CASSLAGNYNEQFF.

The chain combines TRBV2 with TRBJ2-5; tentatively, D is TRBD2 (6 bases). The end of the DNA fits TRBJ2-7 better, so the J call may be wrong. This CDR3 spans 12 amino acids. From germline, CDR1 is SNHLY and CDR2 FYNNEI. CDR3 bases: TGTGCCAGCAACACTCGGGGGTACGAGCAGTACTTC. Amino acids: CASNTRGYEQYF.

The sample holds many counts of this clonotype. This chain uses TRBV20-1 with TRBJ2-3, with 8 nucleotides matching TRBD2. Trimming cost V 0 bases and J 5 bases; bases outside gene matches: 10. Germline V lookup: CDR1 DFQATT, CDR2 SNEGSKA (reference sequence). The CDR3 is 16 residues long. The CDR3 loop is CSARDVFGGAIDTQYF. Written as DNA, the CDR3 is TGCAGTGCTAGAGACGTGTTCGGGGGGGCCATAGATACGCAGTATTTT.

This clonotype came up once. J is TRBJ1-2 and V is TRBV6-5, with 9 bases matching TRBD1. V lost 2 bases, J lost 5 bases, and 3 bases stayed unmatched. Germline V CDR1 and CDR2: MNHEY, SVGAGI. This CDR3 spans 14 amino acids. This CDR3 reads CASSYTDRGYGYTF. DNA for the CDR3: TGTGCCAGCAGTTACACGGACAGGGGTTATGGCTACACCTTC.

This clonotype appeared many times. The chain couples TRBV29-1 to TRBJ1-2; 8 bases line up with TRBD1. CDR1 is SQVTM, CDR2 ANQGSEA, per germline. The CDR3 has 13 amino acids. V gave up 6 bases and J gave up 3 bases; unmatched junction bases: 6. The CDR3 sequence is CSVATGVDYGYTF. CDR3 coding DNA: TGCAGCGTCGCGACAGGGGTGGACTATGGCTACACCTTC.